Listed here is a single TCR beta chain. It lacks a known antigen. No qualities accompany the bases; no much larger clone lies one base away. Libraries were built with the immunoSEQ multiplex PCR assay. Deep sequencing of rearranged TCR beta loci, alongside multiparametric flow cytometry, was used to profile T cell repertoires. TCRdb provides this immuneACCESS table in a form limited to in-frame rearrangements. Some clones are lacking; in checked studies, under half of them reflect an unresolved V gene, and why the rest are absent is not known. The sample records tens of thousands of clones, 80% to 90% of which are singletons. Together, the top ten hold over 1.1% of the sample. This sample was included in a study of lymphopenia after photon versus proton radiotherapy (dated by TCRdb to between 2018 and 2021). The study in broad terms: The study compared the immunological effects of photon versus proton radiation therapy in patients with gastrointestinal tumors who developed high-grade lymphopenia. The cohort included about 18 patients with gastrointestinal tumors who developed lymphopenia after receiving either photon or proton therapy. The goal of the study was to characterize the differences between the two radiation modalities in how they affect the immune system.

Results and caveats for the whole study, not just this receptor: Across the cohort, among patients who died, a greater drop in TCR diversity after the nadir was inversely correlated with overall survival time. After the lymphocyte count nadir, photon-treated repertoires showed oligoclonal expansion, especially of CD8+ Temra cells, which drove the drop in diversity. The survival association was assessed only in patients who died, and the authors presented better survival with proton therapy as a possibility rather than a demonstrated result. Relative stability during treatment was observed in proton-treated patients, whereas loss of naive T cells and TCR diversity and gain of effector/memory populations were observed in photon-treated patients.

Based on the germline V gene, the CDR1 and CDR2 sequences are SGHTS and YDEGEE. Relative to germline, V is 2 bases shorter and J is 0 bases shorter, with 11 bases between their ends. The CDR3 contains 15 residues, cysteine and phenylalanine counted. Only CDR3 DNA remains: 45 bases, in frame from the first base. The rearranged chain carries TRBV5-8 and TRBJ1-1; D gene: possibly TRBD1, on 5 matching bases. The sample in question was peripheral blood, obtained from a patient treated with proton-based radiotherapy. This sequence was found in a man aged 55 to 69 with pancreatic cancer. The CDR3 here reads CASSFDGAMNTEAFF. The DNA sequence is as follows: TGTGCCAGCAGCTTTGATGGGGCGATGAACACTGAAGCTTTCTTT.